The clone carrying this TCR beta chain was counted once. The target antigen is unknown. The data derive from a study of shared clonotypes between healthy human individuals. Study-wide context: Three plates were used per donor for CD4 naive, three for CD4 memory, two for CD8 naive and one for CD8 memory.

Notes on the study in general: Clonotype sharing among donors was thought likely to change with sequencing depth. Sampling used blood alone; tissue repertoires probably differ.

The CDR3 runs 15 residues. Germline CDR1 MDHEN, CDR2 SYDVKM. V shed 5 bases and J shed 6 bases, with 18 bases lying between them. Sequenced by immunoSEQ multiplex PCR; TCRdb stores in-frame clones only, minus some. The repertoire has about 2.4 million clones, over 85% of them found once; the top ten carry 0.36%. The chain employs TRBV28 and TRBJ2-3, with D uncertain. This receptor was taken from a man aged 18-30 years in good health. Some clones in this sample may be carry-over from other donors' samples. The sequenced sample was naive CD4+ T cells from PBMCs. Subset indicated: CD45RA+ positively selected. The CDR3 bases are TGTGCCAGCAGTCCCTTTGAGCGCCTCATCGATACGCAGTATTTT. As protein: CASSPFERLIDTQYF.